Below, 24 T cell receptor beta chains from the same sample are listed, as sequenced in a study of human T cells and chemical hapten exposure. TCRdb used MiXCR to reprocess the RACE reads, holding one entry per CDR3 protein. The sample has just over 80,000 distinct CDR3 sequences, about 10% seen once. Time point denoted: patch test 1, 2 weeks after DPC sensitization. The treatment: therapeutic diphenylcyclopropenone sensitization with weekly scalp DPC. This material consisted of whole blood, taken in connection with sensitization to the hapten diphenylcyclopropenone (DPC). The receptors were gathered from a woman between 45 and 65 years old with alopecia areata. Some clones in this sample may be carry-over from other donors' samples.

This clonotype appeared a few times. This sequence joins TRBV20-1 and TRBJ2-1; the match to TRBD2 covers 12 bases. J lost 5 bases, V lost 0 bases, and 5 bases had no gene match. This CDR3 contains 16 residues. Germline CDR1 DFQATT, CDR2 SNEGSKA (reference sequence). The CDR3 protein is CSARDRGLAGNNEQFF. CDR3 sequence (DNA): TGCAGTGCTAGAGATCGGGGACTAGCGGGTAACAATGAGCAGTTCTTC.

This clonotype was seen more than once but under ten times. The rearrangement joins TRBV5-1 to TRBJ1-4; no reliable D call. V lost 4 bases, J lost 3 bases, and 13 bases lay in between. Per germline, CDR1 SGHRS and CDR2 YFSETQ. This CDR3 region has 15 residues. CDR3 in DNA: TGCGCCAGCAGCCCTGGGTCGAGGGCTAATGAAAAACTGTTTTTT. Its protein is CASSPGSRANEKLFF.

This clonotype has only a few counts. This chain joins TRBV11-2 and TRBJ1-1; TRBD1 matches at 7 bases. V dropped 7 bases and J dropped 4; count of bases not matched to a gene: 9. This CDR3 comprises 14 residues. Germline V gives CDR1 SGHAT, CDR2 FQNNGV. This CDR3 reads CASINDRERTEAFF. The CDR3 DNA sequence: TGTGCCAGCATCAACGACAGGGAGCGCACTGAAGCTTTCTTT.

The chain is built from TRBV7-2 and TRBJ1-3; D not resolved. This CDR3 comprises 15 residues. CDR1 is SGHTA and CDR2 is FQGNSA in the germline V gene. V lost 2 bases and J lost 1, with 9 bases in between. Here the CDR3 reads CASSLQPGSGNTIYF. CDR3 in DNA: TGTGCCAGCAGCTTACAACCGGGTTCTGGAAACACCATATATTTT.

The sample holds a few counts of this clonotype. The chain links TRBV4-1 to TRBJ1-1; D call uncertain. Looked up from germline, CDR1 is MGHRA and CDR2 is YSYEKL. The CDR3 consists of 14 residues. With 1 base removed from V and 0 bases from J, the gap between germline ends came to 6 bases. Here the CDR3 DNA reads TGCGCCAGCAGCCAAGGCTCCCTGAACACTGAAGCTTTCTTT. Residues: CASSQGSLNTEAFF.

The V gene is TRBV12-3 or TRBV12-4, the J gene TRBJ2-1; D tentatively fits TRBD1 or TRBD2 (5 bases each). V lost 8 bases and J 0 bases, leaving 14 bases between the germline ends. The CDR3 covers 15 residues. CDR3 in amino acids: CASGATGLSYNEQFF. The CDR3, as DNA: TGTGCCAGCGGGGCTACGGGGCTCTCCTACAATGAGCAGTTCTTC.

The table lists this clonotype with many counts. V and J are TRBV12-3 or TRBV12-4 and TRBJ1-5, with 7 bases that match TRBD1. V shed 4 bases and J 3 bases; nucleotides not matched to a gene: 3. This CDR3 has 14 amino acids. CDR3 sequence (DNA): TGTGCCAGCAGTTCGGACAGGAACAATCAGCCCCAGCATTTT. This sequence encodes CASSSDRNNQPQHF.

This clonotype was found many times. J is TRBJ2-1 and V is TRBV29-1; the D is unclear. Per the germline V gene, CDR1 is SQVTM and CDR2 is ANQGSEA. The ends were cut back, 3 bases at V and 10 bases at J, with 16 bases in the middle. The CDR3 contains 13 residues. CDR3: CSVDPSVAGEQFF. CDR3 nucleotide sequence: TGCAGCGTTGATCCATCGGTGGCAGGCGAGCAGTTCTTC.

This clonotype appeared a few times. This chain joins TRBV24-1 and TRBJ2-2; D ambiguous. With 2 bases removed from V and 6 bases from J, the gap between germline ends came to 18 bases. Germline CDR1 reads KGHDR; CDR2 reads SFDVKD. This CDR3 is 17 amino acids long. CDR3 sequence: CATSDSEKRTPAGELFF. DNA of the CDR3: TGTGCCACCAGTGATTCCGAAAAAAGGACCCCGGCCGGGGAGCTGTTTTTT.

There are a few counts of this clonotype. The rearrangement links TRBV6-2 or TRBV6-3 to TRBJ1-2, with 8 bases matching TRBD1. The CDR3 length is 14 residues. J lost 6 bases, V lost 2 bases, and 5 bases had no gene match. In germline, CDR1 is MNHEY, CDR2 SVGEGT. The CDR3 spells CASSYGPGGHGYTF. The CDR3 bases are TGTGCCAGCAGTTACGGGCCAGGGGGCCATGGCTACACCTTC.

With regard to this clonotype: The junction differs from germline at one of its ends, possibly a read error. V gene TRBV2 combines with J gene TRBJ2-2, with D tentatively TRBD2 (6 bases). This CDR3 contains 12 residues. Germline CDR1 is SNHLY and CDR2 is FYNNEI. CDR3 coding DNA: TGTGCCAGCGGGAGGTACCCCGGGGAGCTGCTTTTT. Its translation is CASGRYPGELLF.

This clonotype was seen a handful of times. V gene TRBV28 combines with J gene TRBJ1-5; 7 bases map to TRBD1. Germline CDR1 is MDHEN and CDR2 is SYDVKM. The CDR3 length is 16 residues. V lost 4 bases to trimming and J lost 2 bases; unmatched junction nucleotides: 8. CDR3 residues: CASSSIRQGGNQPQHF. The CDR3 nucleotides are TGTGCCAGCAGTTCCATCCGACAGGGAGGCAATCAGCCCCAGCATTTT.

This clonotype was counted only a few times. The chain recombines TRBV2 with TRBJ1-2; maybe TRBD1 (5 bases). CDR1 and CDR2 (germline): SNHLY, FYNNEI. This CDR3 is built from 14 residues. V lost 4 bases and J 5 bases, leaving 14 bases between the germline ends. The CDR3 reads CASSGGAGTYGYTF. DNA of the CDR3: TGTGCCAGCAGTGGAGGGGCCGGGACTTATGGCTACACCTTC.

This clonotype turned up a few times. The gene calls are TRBV27 and TRBJ2-2; TRBD2 aligns across 9 bases. CDR1 is MNHEY, CDR2 SMNVEV, per germline (reference sequence). V lost 4 bases to trimming and J lost 7 bases; unmatched junction nucleotides: 10. This CDR3 has 16 residues. The CDR3 spells CASSSTGTSYVGELFF. The CDR3 DNA reads as TGTGCCAGCAGTTCCACCGGGACTAGCTACGTCGGGGAGCTGTTTTTT.

This chain uses TRBV27 with TRBJ1-2; D is unresolved. This CDR3 spans 13 amino acids. Germline V gene sequence: CDR1 MNHEY, CDR2 SMNVEV (reference sequence). With 2 bases removed from V and 4 bases from J, the gap between germline ends came to 8 bases. This CDR3 is CASSLRRFYGYTF. The CDR3 DNA reads as TGTGCCAGCAGTTTAAGACGATTCTATGGCTACACCTTC.

This clonotype was observed a few times. The chain recombines TRBV3-1 with TRBJ2-1; D remains unclear. Germline CDR1 is LGHDT and CDR2 is YNNKEL (reference sequence). This CDR3 comprises 14 residues. Deletions cut 1 base from V and 9 bases from J, with 13 bases between. DNA of the CDR3: TGTGCCAGCAGCCAAGGACTCGCAAAGGGTGAGCAGTTCTTC. Translation gives CASSQGLAKGEQFF.

The CDR3 reads CAISEATNTEAFF. The CDR3 coding sequence is TGTGCCATCAGTGAGGCAACCAACACTGAAGCTTTCTTT. This chain joins TRBV10-3 and TRBJ1-1; no reliable D call. This CDR3 is built from 13 residues. Germline CDR1 reads ENHRY; CDR2 reads SYGVKD. Trimming left V 2 bases short and J 2 bases short, with 6 bases between.

This clonotype was detected ten times or more. V gene TRBV15 combines with J gene TRBJ2-1, with 7 bases identical to TRBD2. This CDR3 region has 18 residues. Per germline, CDR1 LNHNV and CDR2 YYDKDF (reference sequence). The V gene end was trimmed by 6 bases and the J gene end by 0 bases; junction bases not matched to a gene: 14. CDR3 sequence: CATRVERDLWNSYNEQFF. CDR3 nucleotides: TGTGCCACCAGAGTTGAGCGGGACCTATGGAACTCCTACAATGAGCAGTTCTTC.

This clonotype was counted ten times or more. The chain employs TRBV6-2 or TRBV6-3 and TRBJ2-7; 7 positions agree with TRBD2. Germline CDR1 reads MNHEY; CDR2 reads SVGEGT. V dropped 6 bases and J dropped 1; count of bases not matched to a gene: 9. The CDR3 sequence is 15 residues long. The CDR3 sequence is CASSPRPGLSYEQYF. The DNA of the CDR3 is TGTGCCAGCAGCCCACGGCCGGGACTATCCTACGAGCAGTACTTC.

The rearrangement joins TRBV5-6 to TRBJ2-1, with 7 nucleotides matching TRBD1. Germline values: CDR1 SGHDT, CDR2 YYEEEE. With 6 bases clipped from V and 0 bases from J, the junction kept 12 bases outside the gene matches. This CDR3 has 17 amino acids. The CDR3 nucleotides read TGTGCCAGCAAAACTCTAACAGGGGAAAGCTCCTACAATGAGCAGTTCTTC. Protein product: CASKTLTGESSYNEQFF.

This clonotype showed up many times. The chain recombines TRBV15 with TRBJ1-5, with a possible D match to TRBD1 (5 bases). The V end lost 3 bases, the J end lost 7 bases, and 19 bases lay between the germline ends. This CDR3 has 16 amino acids. The germline V gene has CDR1 LNHNV and CDR2 YYDKDF (reference sequence). In DNA, the CDR3 is TGTGCCACCAGCAGGGGAATCTCTGCGGGGGGACAGCCCCAGCATTTT. Translated: CATSRGISAGGQPQHF.

This clonotype turned up a few times. The chain joins TRBV7-6 to TRBJ1-1; D is possibly TRBD1 (5 bases). Trimming pared 0 bases from V and 4 bases from J, leaving 9 bases between. Germline V gene lookup returns CDR1 SGHVS and CDR2 FNYEAQ. The CDR3 has 14 residues. CDR3 residues: CASSLAGRSTEAFF. CDR3 DNA: TGTGCCAGCAGCTTAGCGGGGCGCTCCACTGAAGCTTTCTTT.

This clonotype occurred many times. The gene calls are TRBV27 and TRBJ1-5; D not certain. The CDR3 extends over 11 amino acids. Germline values: CDR1 MNHEY, CDR2 SMNVEV (reference sequence). The germline V and J ends were trimmed by 9 bases and 5 bases, with 8 bases remaining between them. The CDR3 coding sequence is TGTGCCAGGATGAAGGATCAGCCCCAGCATTTT. This encodes CARMKDQPQHF.

This clonotype was picked up many times. This rearrangement joins TRBV10-2 to TRBJ2-5, with 7 bases identical to TRBD1. V trimming: 3 bases; J trimming: 2 bases; junction bases outside the gene matches: 9. The CDR3 is made up of 16 amino acids. Germline loops: CDR1 WSHSY, CDR2 SAAADI. CDR3 protein: CASSDPHEGQQETQYF. The DNA of the CDR3 is TGCGCCAGCAGTGACCCCCACGAGGGACAGCAAGAGACCCAGTACTTC.